The subject of this entry is one T cell receptor beta chain. This sample is part of a study of T cell responses to AZD1222 COVID-19 vaccine. Only in-frame clones appear in the TCRdb table, and some are missing; sequencing was by immunoSEQ multiplex PCR. Of about 150,000 clones in the sample, approximately 92% are singletons; the top ten hold around 3.5%. The CDR3 length is 14 residues. Per the germline V gene, CDR1 is SGHAT and CDR2 is FQNNGV. V was cut by 1 base and J by 3 bases, with 10 bases left in between. The TCR sequence derives from an adult who received the AZD1222 COVID-19 vaccine. Sequenced material: peripheral blood, taken 28 days after the second AZD1222 dose. The chain uses TRBV11-2 and TRBJ2-7, with no clear D. CDR3 loop: CASSLGYSNYEQYF. The CDR3 nucleotides are TGTGCCAGCAGCTTAGGTTACTCCAACTACGAGCAGTACTTC. The full variable domain, its missing parts supplied by reference TRBV11-2 and TRBJ2-7, is EAGVAQSPRYKIIEKRQSVAFWCNPISGHATLYWYQQILGQGPKLLIQFQNNGVVDDSQLPKDRFSAERLKGVDSTLKIQPAKLEDSAVYLCASSLGYSNYEQYFGPGTRLTVT.